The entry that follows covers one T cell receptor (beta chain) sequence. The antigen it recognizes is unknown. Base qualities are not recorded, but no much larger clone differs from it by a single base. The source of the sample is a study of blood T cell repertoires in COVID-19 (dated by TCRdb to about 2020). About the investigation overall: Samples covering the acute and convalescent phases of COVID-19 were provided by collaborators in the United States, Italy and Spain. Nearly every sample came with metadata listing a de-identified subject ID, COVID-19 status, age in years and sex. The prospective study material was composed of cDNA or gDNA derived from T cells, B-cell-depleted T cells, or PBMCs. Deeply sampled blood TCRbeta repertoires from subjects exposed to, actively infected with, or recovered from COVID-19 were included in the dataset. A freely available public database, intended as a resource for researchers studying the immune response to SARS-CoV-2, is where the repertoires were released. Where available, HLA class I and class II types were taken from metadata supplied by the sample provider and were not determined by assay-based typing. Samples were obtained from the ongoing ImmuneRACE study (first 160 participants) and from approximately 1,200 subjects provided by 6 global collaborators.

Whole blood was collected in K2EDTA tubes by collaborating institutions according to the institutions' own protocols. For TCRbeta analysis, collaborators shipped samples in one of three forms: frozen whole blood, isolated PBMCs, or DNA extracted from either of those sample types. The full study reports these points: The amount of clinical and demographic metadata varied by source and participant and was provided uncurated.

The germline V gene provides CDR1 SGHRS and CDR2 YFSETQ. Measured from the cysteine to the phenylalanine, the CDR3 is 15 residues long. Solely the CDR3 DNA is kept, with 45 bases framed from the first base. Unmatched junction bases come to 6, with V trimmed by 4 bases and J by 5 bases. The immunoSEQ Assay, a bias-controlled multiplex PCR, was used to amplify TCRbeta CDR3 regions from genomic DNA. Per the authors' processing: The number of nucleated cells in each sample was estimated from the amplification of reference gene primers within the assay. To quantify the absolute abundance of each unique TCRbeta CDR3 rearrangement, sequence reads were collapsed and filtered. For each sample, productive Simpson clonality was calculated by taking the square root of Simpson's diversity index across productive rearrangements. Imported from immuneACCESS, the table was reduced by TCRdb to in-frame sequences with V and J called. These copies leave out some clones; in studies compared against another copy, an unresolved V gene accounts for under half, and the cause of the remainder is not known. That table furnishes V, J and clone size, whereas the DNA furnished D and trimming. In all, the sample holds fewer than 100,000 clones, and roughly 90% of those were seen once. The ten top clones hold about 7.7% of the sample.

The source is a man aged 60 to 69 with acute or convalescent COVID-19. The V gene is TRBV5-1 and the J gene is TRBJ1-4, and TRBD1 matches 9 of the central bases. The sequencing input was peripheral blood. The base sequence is TGCGCCAGCAGCAGAGGGACAGGGAAAAATGAAAAACTGTTTTTT. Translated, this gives CASSRGTGKNEKLFF.